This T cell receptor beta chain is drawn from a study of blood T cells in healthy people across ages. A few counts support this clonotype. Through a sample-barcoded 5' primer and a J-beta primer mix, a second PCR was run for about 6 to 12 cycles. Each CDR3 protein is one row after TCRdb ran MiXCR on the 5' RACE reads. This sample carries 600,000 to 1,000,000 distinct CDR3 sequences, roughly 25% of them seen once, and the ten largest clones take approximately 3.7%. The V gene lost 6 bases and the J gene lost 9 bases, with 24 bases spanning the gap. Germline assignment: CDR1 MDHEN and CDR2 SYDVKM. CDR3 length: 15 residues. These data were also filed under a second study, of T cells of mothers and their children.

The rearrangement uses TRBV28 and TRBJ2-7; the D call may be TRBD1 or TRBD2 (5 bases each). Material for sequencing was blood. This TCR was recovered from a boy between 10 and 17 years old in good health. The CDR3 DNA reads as TGTGCCAGCAGCACAAGCCCGGGACCGGGCGGTGGGCAGTACTTC. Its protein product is CASSTSPGPGGGQYF. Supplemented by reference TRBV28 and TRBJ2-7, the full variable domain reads DVKVTQSSRYLVKRTGEKVFLECVQDMDHENMFWYRQDPGLGLRLIYFSYDVKMKEKGDIPEGYSVSREKKERFSLILESASTNQTSMYLCASSTSPGPGGGQYFGPGTRLTVT.